These T cell receptor beta chains were read from a single sample in a study of Ad26.COV2.S vaccination and SARS-CoV-2 variants. Repertoires were generated with immunoSEQ multiplex PCR, while TCRdb's copy carries only in-frame clones and drops some. The sample records about 350,000 clones, 92% being singletons. Specimen: peripheral blood, collected after recovery from COVID-19. The receptors come from a human donor who had recovered from COVID-19. Both conserved end residues are part of each CDR3. The D gene is left open where the match is weak. Expanded clones get a size class; other rows say once, few or many, or leave the size out.

D gene	J gene	clone size	V gene	CDR3 DNA	CDR3 protein
NA	TRBJ2-7	NA	TRBV11-2	TGTGCCAGCAGCCCCACTAGGGGGGCGGTGACATACGAGCAGTACTTC	CASSPTRGAVTYEQYF
NA	TRBJ1-3	NA	TRBV12-5	TGTGCTAGTGGGTGGGGGGGACATTCCCCATCTGGAAACACCATATATTTT	CASGWGGHSPSGNTIYF
NA	TRBJ1-5	NA	TRBV2	TGTGCCAGCACAACTGGAGGGATTAAGCCCCAGCATTTT	CASTTGGIKPQHF
TRBD2	TRBJ2-3	NA	TRBV5-1	TGCGCCAGCAGCTTGGCAACTAGCGGAGACACAGATACGCAGTATTTT	CASSLATSGDTDTQYF
NA	TRBJ2-7	once	TRBV5-6	TGTGCCAGCAGCTTGGGACGGCCCTACGAGCAGTACTTC	CASSLGRPYEQYF
TRBD2	TRBJ2-3	NA	TRBV4-1	TGCGCCAGCAGCCAAGAAAGGGCTAGCGGGGGTCAGAGGGATACGCAGTATTTT	CASSQERASGGQRDTQYF
NA	TRBJ2-7	NA	TRBV13	TGTGCCAGCAGCTTATCGCGGGGAGCGTACGAGCAGTACTTC	CASSLSRGAYEQYF
NA	TRBJ1-2	NA	TRBV2	TGTGCCAGCAGGTACAGCGGGAGGACTAACTATGGCTACACCTTC	CASRYSGRTNYGYTF
NA	TRBJ2-3	NA	TRBV7-2	TGTGCCAGCAGCCACGGACTCGACACAGATACGCAGTATTTT	CASSHGLDTDTQYF
NA	TRBJ1-2	NA	TRBV19	TGTGCCAGTAGCTCTACTTGGGGGCGGGACAACTATGGCTACACCTTC	CASSSTWGRDNYGYTF
TRBD1	TRBJ1-1	NA	TRBV3-1/TRBV3-2	TGTGCCAGCAGCCAAGAACCCGGGACAGCGAACACTGAAGCTTTCTTT	CASSQEPGTANTEAFF
TRBD1	TRBJ2-3	NA	TRBV7-2	TGTGCCAGCAACCCAACGGGACAGGACCTTTCTACGCAGTATTTT	CASNPTGQDLSTQYF
NA	TRBJ1-2	NA	TRBV27	TGTGCCAGCAAACCGCTCGGAATTCAGGGCTACACCTTC	CASKPLGIQGYTF
NA	TRBJ2-1	NA	TRBV7-9	TGTGCCAGCAGCTTAACAGACTCTTCCTACAATGAGCAGTTCTTC	CASSLTDSSYNEQFF
NA	TRBJ2-7	NA	TRBV7-9	TGTGCCAGCAGCTTAGTGGCAGGGTCCTCCTACGAGCAGTACTTC	CASSLVAGSSYEQYF
NA	TRBJ2-3	NA	TRBV2	TGTGCCAGCAGAGGGACGGAGTTCACAGATACGCAGTATTTT	CASRGTEFTDTQYF
NA	TRBJ1-1	NA	TRBV6-5	TGTGCCAGCTCGGGAAGGGCTCCAGTTGAAGCTTTCTTT	CASSGRAPVEAFF
TRBD1	TRBJ1-3	NA	TRBV12-3/TRBV12-4	TGTGCCAGCACCCTGGGACAGGGAAACACCATATATTTT	CASTLGQGNTIYF
TRBD1	TRBJ2-7	NA	TRBV19	TGTGCCAGTAGTCCCGACAGGGTGGGGGAGCAGTACTTC	CASSPDRVGEQYF
NA	TRBJ2-2	NA	TRBV11-2	TGTGCCAGCAGCTTTTTTATTCAGAGCGGGGAGCTGTTTTTT	CASSFFIQSGELFF
NA	TRBJ1-1	NA	TRBV5-5	TGTGCCAGCAGCTTGTCCGTAACTGAAGCTTTCTTT	CASSLSVTEAFF
NA	TRBJ1-1	once	TRBV21-1	TGTGCCAGCAGCCTAAATTCCCCCGGGATCACTGAAGCTTTCTTT	CASSLNSPGITEAFF
NA	TRBJ2-1	NA	TRBV4-3	TGCGCCAGCAGCCAAGAATGGCCGTGGTACAATGAGCAGTTCTTC	CASSQEWPWYNEQFF
NA	TRBJ2-1	NA	TRBV14	TGTGCCAGCAGCCCTCCAGGGGCCAATGAGCAGTTCTTC	CASSPPGANEQFF
NA	TRBJ1-6	NA	TRBV6-4	TGTGCCAGCAGTGACTTCGAAAGAGCGGTCCGGGACTCCTATAATTCACCCCTCCACTTT	CASSDFERAVRDSYNSPLHF
NA	TRBJ1-6	NA	TRBV9	TGTGCCAGCAGTGCCTCAGCGTTTGTCTCCTATAATTCACCCCCCCACTTT	CASSASAFVSYNSPPHF
TRBD1	TRBJ2-7	NA	TRBV6-5	TGTGCCAGCAGTTACCGCTGGACAGGGCCCACGGAGCAGTACTTC	CASSYRWTGPTEQYF
TRBD1	TRBJ2-2	NA	TRBV7-6	TGTGCCAGCAGGATCTACGACAGGGGGGCGCCCGGGGAGCTGTTTTTT	CASRIYDRGAPGELFF
NA	TRBJ2-7	NA	TRBV2	TGTGCCAGCACTGCGGCAGGGGAGCCCTACGAGCAGTACTTC	CASTAAGEPYEQYF
TRBD2	TRBJ2-1	NA	TRBV10-3	TGTGCCATCAGCCAGAGCGGGGGGCCTAACAATGAGCAGTTCTTC	CAISQSGGPNNEQFF
NA	TRBJ2-7	few	TRBV3-1/TRBV3-2	TGTGCCAGCAGCCAAGATCGGGAGCAGTACTTC	CASSQDREQYF
TRBD1	TRBJ2-7	NA	TRBV5-1	TGCGCCAGCAGCATAAGGACAGGCCCGAACGAGCAGTACTTC	CASSIRTGPNEQYF
NA	TRBJ1-2	NA	TRBV20-1	TGCAGTGCTAGAGGATCGATCGGCTACACCTTC	CSARGSIGYTF
TRBD1	TRBJ2-7	NA	TRBV10-3	TGTGCCATCAGTGACCCAGGGGGCAGGACCTACGAGCAGTACTTC	CAISDPGGRTYEQYF
NA	TRBJ1-2	NA	TRBV27	TGTGCCAGCAGTACCCGAAAGGAGACTAACTATGGCTACACCTTC	CASSTRKETNYGYTF
NA	TRBJ1-6	NA	TRBV11-2	TGTGCCAGCAGCCGCCGGAGGGATTCGGGCTTTTCACCCCTCCACTTT	CASSRRRDSGFSPLHF
NA	TRBJ2-1	NA	TRBV11-3	TGTGCCAGCAGCTTCAACGGGTTTGAGCAGTTCTTC	CASSFNGFEQFF
NA	TRBJ1-2	NA	TRBV6-5	TGTGCCAGCAGTTACTCGTCGGGGGGCTATGGCTACACCTTC	CASSYSSGGYGYTF
TRBD1	TRBJ2-4	NA	TRBV18	TGTGCCAGCTCACCCTTAATGACAGGGGCTTCTAAAAACATTCAGTACTTC	CASSPLMTGASKNIQYF
TRBD1	TRBJ2-7	NA	TRBV3-1/TRBV3-2	TGTGCCAGCAGTCCTGGGACAGCCTACGAGCAGTACTTC	CASSPGTAYEQYF
TRBD2	TRBJ2-3	NA	TRBV5-6	TGTGCCAGCAGCTCCGGGACTAGAACGCAGTATTTT	CASSSGTRTQYF